Each of the 17 T cell receptor beta chains below was sequenced from the same sample in a study of PD-1 blockade in classical Hodgkin lymphoma. Profiling relied on immunoSEQ multiplex PCR, and the TCRdb table lists in-frame clones only, not all of them. The sample consists of roughly 39,000 clones, 77% of them appearing once. Stated time point: cycle 4 day 1 (C4D1), after 5 to 7 weeks of nivolumab. Brentuximab vedotin exposure varied, and every patient relapsed after autologous stem cell transplantation. This specimen was peripheral blood mononuclear cells (PBMCs), taken before the fourth cycle of nivolumab. The receptors originated from a human donor with classical Hodgkin lymphoma.

This rearrangement joins TRBV27 to TRBJ1-2; a possible D gene is TRBD1 (5 bases). The CDR3 runs to 15 residues. Trimming stripped 6 bases from V and 3 bases from J, with 17 bases between. The germline V gene encodes CDR1 MNHEY and CDR2 SMNVEV (reference sequence). CDR3 sequence reads: CASSEYRGRDYGYTF. The CDR3 region has the DNA TGTGCCAGCAGCGAATACCGGGGGAGGGACTATGGCTACACCTTC.

The rearrangement links TRBV27 to TRBJ1-2, with D maybe TRBD1 (6 bases). The germline V and J ends were trimmed by 0 bases and 0 bases, with 17 bases remaining between them. This CDR3 has 18 amino acids. CDR1 and CDR2 from the germline V gene are MNHEY and SMNVEV (reference sequence). The CDR3 loop reads CASSLSVIGGLANYGYTF. CDR3 coding DNA: TGTGCCAGCAGTTTATCGGTCATAGGGGGGCTGGCTAACTATGGCTACACCTTC.

The chain combines TRBV20-1 with TRBJ1-2; D unresolved. The CDR3 length is 11 residues. CDR1 and CDR2 from the germline V gene are DFQATT and SNEGSKA (reference sequence). V was clipped by 6 bases and J by 1 base, with 6 bases between them. The CDR3 DNA reads TGCAGTGCGCCGAATAACTATGGCTACACCTTC. Its translation is CSAPNNYGYTF.

The chain combines TRBV6-6 with TRBJ1-6, with no clear D. The CDR3 length is 16 residues. Per the germline V gene, CDR1 is MNHNY and CDR2 is SVGAGI (reference sequence). The V gene lost 5 bases and the J gene lost 5 bases, with 16 bases spanning the gap. The CDR3 sequence: CASSHFSRKNNSPLHF. For the CDR3, the DNA is TGTGCCAGCAGTCACTTTAGCAGGAAAAATAATTCACCCCTCCACTTT.

The J gene is TRBJ2-3, the V gene TRBV19; D is perhaps TRBD1 (5 bases). The CDR3 spans 14 residues. CDR1 is LNHDA and CDR2 is SQIVND in the germline V gene (reference sequence). The ends were cut back, 7 bases at V and 3 bases at J, with 14 bases in the middle. For the CDR3, the DNA is TGTGCCAGTAATGATGCAGGGCTAACAGATACGCAGTATTTT. Residues: CASNDAGLTDTQYF.

The V call is TRBV6-1, the J call TRBJ2-1; 8 positions match TRBD2. Germline loops: CDR1 MNHNS, CDR2 SASEGT. The junction had 9 bases not matched to a gene; V was cut back by 7 bases and J by 10 bases. The CDR3 has 13 residues. In nucleotides, the CDR3 is TGTGCCAGCACGGCTAGCGGGTATTCAGAGCAGTTCTTC. This encodes CASTASGYSEQFF.

The chain recombines TRBV10-1 with TRBJ2-1; the match to TRBD1 covers 10 bases. Unmatched junction bases numbered 12, after V lost 5 bases and J lost 8 bases. From germline, CDR1 is WNHNN and CDR2 SYGVQD (reference sequence). The CDR3 runs 16 residues. In DNA form, the CDR3 reads TGCGCCAGCAGTTATACCCGGGACAGGGGATGGGATGAGCAGTTCTTC. Its protein is CASSYTRDRGWDEQFF.

The V and J genes are TRBV7-8 and TRBJ2-7, with 7 bases matching TRBD1. In germline, CDR1 is SGHVS, CDR2 FQNEAQ. V dropped 5 bases and J dropped 2; count of bases not matched to a gene: 6. The CDR3 loop spans 14 amino acids. In nucleotides, the CDR3 is TGTGCCAGCAGCCCCCGGGACAGAACCTACGAGCAGTACTTC. Its protein product is CASSPRDRTYEQYF. The full variable domain, with the rest looked up from reference TRBV7-8 and TRBJ2-7, is GAGVSQSPRYKVAKRGQDVALRCDPISGHVSLFWYQQALGQGPEFLTYFQNEAQLDKSGLPSDRFFAERPEGSVSTLKIQRTQQEDSAVYLCASSPRDRTYEQYFGPGTRLTVT.

The chain combines TRBV2 with TRBJ2-2, with 16 positions matching TRBD2. The junction had 9 bases not matched to a gene; V was cut back by 7 bases and J by 1 base. There are 19 residues in the CDR3. Per germline, CDR1 SNHLY and CDR2 FYNNEI. For the CDR3, the DNA is TGTGCCAGCACGCGGGGACTAGCGGGGGGGCTAGGGAACACCGGGGAGCTGTTTTTT. It yields the protein CASTRGLAGGLGNTGELFF.

The chain employs TRBV5-1 and TRBJ1-3; 7 bases fit TRBD1. Trimming at V came to 4 bases and at J to 2 bases, leaving 12 bases not matched to a gene. This CDR3 has 17 residues. Germline V CDR1 and CDR2: SGHRS, YFSETQ. CDR3 sequence: CASSLPNSTGTGNTIYF. The CDR3 region has the DNA TGCGCCAGCAGCCTGCCCAATTCGACAGGGACTGGAAACACCATATATTTT.

V and J are TRBV19 and TRBJ1-5; the D gene is possibly TRBD1 (6 bases). The V gene's germline CDR1 is LNHDA and CDR2 SQIVND (reference sequence). This CDR3 contains 16 residues. Trimming shortened V by 8 bases and J by 0 bases, and 17 bases separated the two germline ends. The CDR3 sequence is CASSRGLGFSNQPQHF. In DNA, the CDR3 is TGTGCCAGTTCCAGGGGTCTTGGTTTTAGCAATCAGCCCCAGCATTTT.

This clone turned up a few times. The rearrangement links TRBV7-8 to TRBJ1-1, with 12 bases fitting TRBD1. Unmatched junction bases numbered 7, after V lost 4 bases and J lost 10 bases. There are 14 residues in the CDR3. CDR1 and CDR2 (germline): SGHVS, FQNEAQ. CDR3 protein: CASSSPGQGARAFF. The CDR3 bases are TGTGCCAGCAGCTCCCCGGGACAGGGGGCGCGAGCTTTCTTT.

The chain employs TRBV27 and TRBJ2-3; 15 bases line up with TRBD2. The CDR3 sequence is 18 residues long. V lost 3 bases and J lost 5; bases outside the gene matches: 9. The germline CDR1 and CDR2 sequences are MNHEY and SMNVEV (reference sequence). CDR3 coding DNA: TGTGCCAGCAGTTTGTCCGGACTAGCGGGGGGGCCGATAGATACGCAGTATTTT. Its protein is CASSLSGLAGGPIDTQYF.

This clone showed up just a few times. The rearrangement uses TRBV4-1 and TRBJ1-3; 8 bases fit TRBD1. Per the germline V gene, CDR1 is MGHRA and CDR2 is YSYEKL. V was pared by 5 bases and J by 8 bases, with 5 bases of the junction left unmatched. The CDR3 loop spans 13 amino acids. The CDR3 DNA is TGCGCCAGCAGCACCTCGACAGGGGACACCATATATTTT. This codes for CASSTSTGDTIYF.

This sequence joins TRBV6-1 and TRBJ2-3; maybe TRBD1 (6 bases). The CDR3 runs 15 residues. CDR1 is MNHNS and CDR2 is SASEGT in the germline V gene. V was shortened by 6 bases and J by 2 bases, with 15 bases between the two germline ends. CDR3 coding DNA: TGTGCCAGCAGGATTGAGGACAGTTTCACAGATACGCAGTATTTT. Its translation: CASRIEDSFTDTQYF.

Note on this clone: The sample carries other DNA sequences with the same CDR3. This rearrangement joins TRBV7-9 to TRBJ2-1, with D unclear. CDR1 and CDR2 (germline): SEHNR, FQNEAQ (reference sequence). There are 14 residues in the CDR3. Trimming stripped 0 bases from V and 2 bases from J, with 5 bases between. This chain's CDR3 is CASSLAGTYNEQFF. CDR3 DNA sequence: TGTGCCAGCAGCTTAGCAGGCACCTACAATGAGCAGTTCTTC.

The rearrangement uses TRBV5-1 and TRBJ2-1; a weak D match, TRBD2 (6 bases). CDR1 and CDR2 (germline): SGHRS, YFSETQ. This CDR3 contains 16 residues. The V and J ends lost 2 bases and 2 bases respectively, with 14 bases between them. The CDR3 sequence is CASSFQGSGAYNEQFF. CDR3 sequence (DNA): TGCGCCAGCAGCTTCCAGGGTAGCGGAGCCTACAATGAGCAGTTCTTC.